The table lists the clone carrying this T cell receptor (beta chain) with a count of one. Germline V gene data show CDR1 as LNHDA and CDR2 as SQIVND (reference sequence). V gave up 3 bases and J gave up 0 bases, with 15 bases separating them. This CDR3 has 17 residues. The data originate from a study of cytomegalovirus exposure and HLA in healthy donors. Some clones are missing from TCRdb's copy, which holds only in-frame ones; the method was immunoSEQ multiplex PCR. The data show more than 90,000 clones, with roughly 92% seen just once and 1.1% held by the top ten. This TCR came from a woman younger than 45 in good health and CMV-seropositive. V is TRBV19 and J is TRBJ2-4; D may be TRBD1 (6 bases). Sequenced input: PBMCs. CDR3 sequence reads: CASSITDRIKAKNIQYF. In DNA, the CDR3 is TGTGCCAGTAGTATCACCGACAGGATTAAAGCCAAAAACATTCAGTACTTC.